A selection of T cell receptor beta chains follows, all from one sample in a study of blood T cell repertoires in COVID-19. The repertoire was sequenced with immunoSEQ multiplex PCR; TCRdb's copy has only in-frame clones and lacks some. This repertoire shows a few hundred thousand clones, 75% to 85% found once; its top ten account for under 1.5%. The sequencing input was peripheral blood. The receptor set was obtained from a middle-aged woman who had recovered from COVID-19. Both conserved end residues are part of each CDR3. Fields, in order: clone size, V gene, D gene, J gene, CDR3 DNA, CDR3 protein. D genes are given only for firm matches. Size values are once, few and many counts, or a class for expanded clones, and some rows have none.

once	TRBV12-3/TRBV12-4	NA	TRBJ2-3	TGTGCCAGCAGTTTAGTGCGGGGCGATACGCAGTATTTT	CASSLVRGDTQYF
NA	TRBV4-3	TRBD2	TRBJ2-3	TGCGCCAGCAGCCAAGGTTTTATGCTAGCGGGGGGGCTTGATACGCAGTATTTT	CASSQGFMLAGGLDTQYF
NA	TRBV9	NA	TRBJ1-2	TGTGCCAGCAGCGTAGGGTGGGGCGCAGTCGACTATGGCTACACCTTC	CASSVGWGAVDYGYTF
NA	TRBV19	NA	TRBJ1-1	TGTGCCGTTAATCAGGGGTACGACACTGAAGCTTTCTTT	CAVNQGYDTEAFF
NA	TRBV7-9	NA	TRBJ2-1	TGTGCCAGCAGCTTGGGCCAGTTGAATCCCTACAATGAGCAGTTCTTC	CASSLGQLNPYNEQFF
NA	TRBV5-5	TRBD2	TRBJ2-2	TGTGCCAGCAGCTTGGGGCTTGCAGCGGGGGGGCCCGGGGAGCTGTTTTTT	CASSLGLAAGGPGELFF
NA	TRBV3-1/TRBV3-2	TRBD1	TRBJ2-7	TGTGCCAGCAGCCCCCGAGCTAGGGGACAGGGGTCGTACGAGCAGTACTTC	CASSPRARGQGSYEQYF
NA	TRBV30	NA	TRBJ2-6	TGTGCCTGGTCGGACGGGGACTCTGGGGCCAACGTCCTGACTTTC	CAWSDGDSGANVLTF
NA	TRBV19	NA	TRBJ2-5	TGTGCCAGTAGTATCCAGGGTGAGACCCAGTACTTC	CASSIQGETQYF
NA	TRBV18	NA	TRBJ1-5	TGTGCCAGCTCACCAGGAGGGGTGATCAATCAGCCCCAGCATTTT	CASSPGGVINQPQHF
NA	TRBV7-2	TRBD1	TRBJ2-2	TGTGCCAGCAGCCCCTGGACAGGGCGGAGCACCGGGGAGCTGTTTTTT	CASSPWTGRSTGELFF
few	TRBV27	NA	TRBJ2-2	TGTGCCAGCAGTTTGAAGCCTACCGGGGAGCTGTTTTTT	CASSLKPTGELFF
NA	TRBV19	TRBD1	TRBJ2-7	TGTGCCAGTAGTATCTCCGGGACAGGGGTCTACGAGCAGTACTTC	CASSISGTGVYEQYF
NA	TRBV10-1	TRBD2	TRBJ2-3	TGCGCCAGCAGTGAGGTCTTGGGACTAGCTGGCACAGATACGCAGTATTTT	CASSEVLGLAGTDTQYF
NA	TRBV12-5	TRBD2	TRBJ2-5	TGTGCTAGTGGTTTGGAAGGGACTAGCGGGACCCAGTACTTC	CASGLEGTSGTQYF
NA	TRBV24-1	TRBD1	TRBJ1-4	TGTGCCACCAGTGATTCGAGAGACAGGGCTGAAAAACTGTTTTTT	CATSDSRDRAEKLFF
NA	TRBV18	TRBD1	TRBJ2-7	TGTGCCAGCTCACCACCGGACAGGGACGAGCAGTACTTC	CASSPPDRDEQYF
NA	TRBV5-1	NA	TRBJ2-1	TGCGCCAGCAGCTTGGTAAGGGGGGGCGACAATGAGCAGTTCTTC	CASSLVRGGDNEQFF
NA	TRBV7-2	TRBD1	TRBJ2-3	TGTGCCAGCAGCTTCGACAGGGGGCAAGGTACGCAGTATTTT	CASSFDRGQGTQYF
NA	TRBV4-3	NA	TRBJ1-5	TGCGCCAGCAGCCAAGTTTCAGGTACCAATCAGCCCCAGCATTTT	CASSQVSGTNQPQHF
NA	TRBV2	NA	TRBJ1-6	TGTGCCAGCAGTGAATTCGCCAACCGCGCGGGTTCACCCCTCCACTTT	CASSEFANRAGSPLHF
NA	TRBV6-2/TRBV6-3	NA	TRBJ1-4	TGTGCCAGCAGTCCCATTGTGTCGCTGCCGGGGGAAAAACTGTTTTTT	CASSPIVSLPGEKLFF
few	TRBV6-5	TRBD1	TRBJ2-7	TGTGCCAGCAGTTACTCGAGGGGGCCTGGGCAGTACTTC	CASSYSRGPGQYF
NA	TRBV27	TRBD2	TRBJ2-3	TGTGCCAGCAGTCCAACTAGCGGGGGCACAGATACGCAGTATTTT	CASSPTSGGTDTQYF
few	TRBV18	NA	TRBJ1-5	TGTGCCAGCTCACGAAACGACAGGATCGGGCCCCAGCATTTT	CASSRNDRIGPQHF
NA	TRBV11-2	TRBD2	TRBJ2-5	TGTGCCAGCAGCTTAGGCGGGGGAAACCAAGAGACCCAGTACTTC	CASSLGGGNQETQYF
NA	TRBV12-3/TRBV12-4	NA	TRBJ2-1	TGTGCCAGCAGTACAGGGTATCAGCAGTTCTTC	CASSTGYQQFF
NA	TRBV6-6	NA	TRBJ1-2	TGTGCCAGCAGCCAACCGGGGTCACGGACGGACTATGGCTACACCTTC	CASSQPGSRTDYGYTF
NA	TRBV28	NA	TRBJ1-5	TGTGCCAGCAGTTTATCCGGAGACAGACCAAATCAGCCCCAGCATTTT	CASSLSGDRPNQPQHF
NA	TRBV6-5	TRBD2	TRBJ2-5	TGTGCCAGCAGTTACTCTAGCGGGGGGGCAAGAGGGACCCAGTACTTC	CASSYSSGGARGTQYF
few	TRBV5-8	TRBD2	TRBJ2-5	TGTGCCAGCAGCAGGCGGACTAGCGGAGCTCAAGAGACCCAGTACTTC	CASSRRTSGAQETQYF
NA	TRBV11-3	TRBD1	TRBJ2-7	TGTGCCAGCAGCTTAGGCCTAGACAGGGCCGCCTACGAGCAGTACTTC	CASSLGLDRAAYEQYF
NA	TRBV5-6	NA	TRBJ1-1	TGTGCCAGCAGCTTGGGGGGGAGGACTGAAGCTTTCTTT	CASSLGGRTEAFF